A selection of T cell receptor beta chains follows, all from one sample in a study of early T cells in non-severe SARS-CoV-2 infection. TCRdb independently ran MiXCR on the 5' RACE reads; one entry per CDR3 protein. Counted here are fewer than 120,000 distinct CDR3 sequences, roughly 13% occurring once; the ten biggest clones make up around 3.7%. The specimen comprised whole blood, sampled at baseline. The receptors come from an adult who was a healthcare worker with PCR-confirmed SARS-CoV-2 infection or an uninfected control (not recorded which). Each CDR3 is given with its conserved first and last residue. Fields, in order: J gene, clone size, V gene, D gene, CDR3 DNA, CDR3 protein. A D gene is named only where the DNA matches it firmly. For some rows the clone size is stated as once, few or many, or as a class when expanded; others skip it.

TRBJ2-2	NA	TRBV7-3	NA	TGTGCCAGCAGCCCCAGAGGGCAATCGGCCGGGGAGCTGTTTTTT	CASSPRGQSAGELFF
TRBJ1-1	few	TRBV5-1	NA	TGCGCCAGCAGCTTGGCCCCGGACACTGAAGCTTTCTTT	CASSLAPDTEAFF
TRBJ2-4	NA	TRBV10-1	NA	TGCGCCAGCAGTGATGGGGGAACCAAAAACATTCAGTACTTC	CASSDGGTKNIQYF
TRBJ2-5	many	TRBV7-8	TRBD1	TGTGCCAGCAGCTTGGGGACAGGGATCGCCGAGACCCAGTACTTC	CASSLGTGIAETQYF
TRBJ1-4	few	TRBV28	NA	TGTGCCACCTCGAGGGTTAATGAAAAACTGTTTTTT	CATSRVNEKLFF
TRBJ1-2	many	TRBV30	NA	TGTGCCTGGAGTGTCGGGGGGCTTTATGGCTACACCTTC	CAWSVGGLYGYTF
TRBJ2-1	few	TRBV20-1	TRBD2	TGCAGTGCTAGCAACCCCAGCGGGGGGGGTTACAATGAGCAGTTCTTC	CSASNPSGGGYNEQFF
TRBJ2-7	NA	TRBV3-1	NA	TGTGCCAGCAGCCCCCACGGGGGACAGTACGAGCAGTACTTC	CASSPHGGQYEQYF
TRBJ1-4	few	TRBV5-5	NA	TGTGCCAGCAGCCCTGGGCCAGTCGGATTTGCAACTAATGAAAAACTGTTTTTT	CASSPGPVGFATNEKLFF
TRBJ2-1	few	TRBV5-1	TRBD1	TGCGCCAGCAGCCCGAACAGGGGGAATGAGCAGTTCTTC	CASSPNRGNEQFF
TRBJ2-3	few	TRBV15	NA	TGTGCCACCCAGAGGCTACTAACGGATACGCAGTATTTT	CATQRLLTDTQYF
TRBJ2-1	NA	TRBV20-1	TRBD2	TGCAGTGCTATTCTAGCGGGAGTCCATGAGCAGTTCTTC	CSAILAGVHEQFF
TRBJ1-5	once	TRBV7-2	NA	TGTGCCAGCAGCTCTGGAGCTCAGCCCCAGCATTTT	CASSSGAQPQHF
TRBJ1-2	NA	TRBV20-1	NA	TGCAGTGCTAGTACGGAGGGCTACACCTTC	CSASTEGYTF
TRBJ1-2	NA	TRBV6-1	NA	TGTGCCAGCAGTGATAGGGCTGGCTACACCTTC	CASSDRAGYTF
TRBJ2-3	few	TRBV5-1	TRBD2	TGCGCCAGCAGCCCGCCTAGCGGGGCCGTAGATACGCAGTATTTT	CASSPPSGAVDTQYF
TRBJ2-7	few	TRBV7-6	TRBD1	TGTGCCAGCAGTCCCCGGACAGGCCGGACCTACGAGCAGTACTTC	CASSPRTGRTYEQYF
TRBJ2-1	many	TRBV7-9	NA	TGTGCCAGCAGCTTAGCGGGGATCCCTGGGCAGTTCTTC	CASSLAGIPGQFF
TRBJ1-1	many	TRBV7-2	NA	TGTGCCAGCAGCTTGACGGAGAACACTGAAGCTTTCTTT	CASSLTENTEAFF
TRBJ1-2	few	TRBV6-5	TRBD1	TGTGCCAGCCACCAGACAGGGGGCGGCCAGAACTATGGCTACACCTTC	CASHQTGGGQNYGYTF
TRBJ1-1	NA	TRBV30	NA	TGTGCCTGGAGTCCATTATCGGGGGCTGGGGCTTTCTTT	CAWSPLSGAGAFF
TRBJ2-7	NA	TRBV19	NA	TGTGCCAGTAGTTTAATCATGAACCTTGGGGGCCGAGGCGGTTACGAGCAGTACTTC	CASSLIMNLGGRGGYEQYF
TRBJ2-1	NA	TRBV6-5	NA	TGTGCCAGCAGTCCAGCGGGTCTGTCCAATGAGCAGTTCTTC	CASSPAGLSNEQFF
TRBJ1-1	NA	TRBV6-1	NA	TGTGCCAGCAGGCTCCATACGAACACTGAAGCTTTCTTT	CASRLHTNTEAFF
TRBJ2-5	few	TRBV6-1	TRBD1	TGTGCCAGCAAGAGGGGGCCGGAAGAGACCCAGTACTTC	CASKRGPEETQYF
TRBJ2-2	NA	TRBV29-1	NA	TGCAGCGTCCGACAGACCTTCAACACCGGGGAGCTGTTTTTT	CSVRQTFNTGELFF
TRBJ2-5	NA	TRBV4-1	NA	TGCGCCAGCAGCCAAGTAGGTACAGAGACCCAGTACTTC	CASSQVGTETQYF
TRBJ1-2	NA	TRBV12-3/TRBV12-4	NA	TGTGCCAGCAGTTTGCGGGGGACCCCTAACTATGGCTACACCTTC	CASSLRGTPNYGYTF
TRBJ2-5	many	TRBV27	TRBD1	TGTGCCAGCAGTCCCCAGGGGGTCCGGCGCGAGACCCAGTACTTC	CASSPQGVRRETQYF
TRBJ2-7	NA	TRBV27	TRBD1	TGTGCCAGCAGCTGGACAGGGCTCGGATCCTACGAGCAGTACTTC	CASSWTGLGSYEQYF
TRBJ1-5	NA	TRBV20-1	NA	TGCAGTGCTATTAGGGGGGGAAGGGCTCGAAATCAGCCCCAGCATTTT	CSAIRGGRARNQPQHF
TRBJ2-7	few	TRBV29-1	NA	TGCAGCGTTGAAGGGACACCTTCCTACGAGCAGTACTTC	CSVEGTPSYEQYF
TRBJ1-3	many	TRBV14	NA	TGTGCCAGCAGCCAACATGGTTTACCTGGAAACACCATATATTTT	CASSQHGLPGNTIYF
TRBJ1-1	NA	TRBV20-1	NA	TGCAGTGCTAGAGCTAGAGGCGGAGGACAGTGGATAAGAGAAGCTTTCTTT	CSARARGGGQWIREAFF
TRBJ1-1	few	TRBV20-1	TRBD1	TGCAGTGCTAGACAAGCAGGGGGCACTGAAGCTTTCTTT	CSARQAGGTEAFF
TRBJ2-1	many	TRBV20-1	TRBD2	TGCAGTGTCGCCAGCGGGAGATCAAGCAATGAGCAGTTCTTC	CSVASGRSSNEQFF
TRBJ1-5	few	TRBV20-1	NA	TGCAGTGCTAGACAGGGAAATCAGCCCCAGCATTTT	CSARQGNQPQHF
TRBJ1-4	few	TRBV5-1	TRBD1	TGCGCCAGCAGCAGAGGGACAGGGACTAATGAAAAACTGTTTTTT	CASSRGTGTNEKLFF
TRBJ2-2	many	TRBV3-1	TRBD2	TGTGCCAGCAGCCCAAGGGCTAGCGGTTGGACCGGGGAGCTGTTTTTT	CASSPRASGWTGELFF
TRBJ2-3	NA	TRBV20-1	NA	TGCAGTGCTCGTGAAGGGGGGGACACAGATACGCAGTATTTT	CSAREGGDTDTQYF
TRBJ1-4	NA	TRBV6-1	NA	TGTGCCAGCAGTGGAGGAACGTGGGATGAAAAACTGTTTTTT	CASSGGTWDEKLFF
TRBJ2-2	NA	TRBV3-1	NA	TGTGCCAGCAGCCAAGGACGGCCCAGGGACACCGGGGAGCTGTTTTTT	CASSQGRPRDTGELFF
TRBJ2-3	NA	TRBV28	NA	TGTGCCACCTTGATTGGAGATACGCAGTATTTT	CATLIGDTQYF
TRBJ1-3	few	TRBV2	NA	TGTGCCAGCAGTGAAAACCTGCCTGATGGGGGGCATGGAAACACCATATATTTT	CASSENLPDGGHGNTIYF
TRBJ2-3	many	TRBV4-1	NA	TGCGCCAGCAGCCGTCAAGGGGCAGATACGCAGTATTTT	CASSRQGADTQYF
TRBJ2-1	NA	TRBV5-4	NA	TGTGCCACCTCCGGGGCAAGCTCCTACAATGAGCAGTTCTTC	CATSGASSYNEQFF
TRBJ2-6	few	TRBV12-5	NA	TGTGCTAGTGGTTTGAGGATCAAGTCCTCTGGGGCCAACGTCCTGACTTTC	CASGLRIKSSGANVLTF
TRBJ1-3	many	TRBV10-3	NA	TGTGCCATCAGTGAGAGTGGAAACACCATATATTTT	CAISESGNTIYF